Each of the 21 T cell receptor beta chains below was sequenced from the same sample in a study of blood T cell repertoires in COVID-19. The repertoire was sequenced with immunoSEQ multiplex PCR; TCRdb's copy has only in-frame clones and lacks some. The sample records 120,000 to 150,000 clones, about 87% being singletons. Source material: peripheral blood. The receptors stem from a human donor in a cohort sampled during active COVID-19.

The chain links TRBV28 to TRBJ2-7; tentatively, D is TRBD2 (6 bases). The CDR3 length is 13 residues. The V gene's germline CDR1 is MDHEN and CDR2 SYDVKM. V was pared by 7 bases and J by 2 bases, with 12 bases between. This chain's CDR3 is CASKSGVAYEQYF. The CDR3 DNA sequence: TGTGCCAGCAAGTCGGGGGTAGCCTACGAGCAGTACTTC.

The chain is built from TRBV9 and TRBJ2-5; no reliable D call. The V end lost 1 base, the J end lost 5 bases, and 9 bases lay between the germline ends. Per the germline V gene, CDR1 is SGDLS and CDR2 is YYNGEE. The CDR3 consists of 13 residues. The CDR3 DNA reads TGTGCCAGCAGCGTAAAGGCCGGGGAGACCCAGTACTTC. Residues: CASSVKAGETQYF.

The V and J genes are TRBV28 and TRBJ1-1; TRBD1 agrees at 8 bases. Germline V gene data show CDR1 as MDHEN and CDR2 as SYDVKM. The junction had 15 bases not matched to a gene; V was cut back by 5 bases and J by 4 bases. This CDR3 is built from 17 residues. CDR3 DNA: TGTGCCAGCAGTCGACCCCGGGACAGGTTTGCATTCACTGAAGCTTTCTTT. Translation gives CASSRPRDRFAFTEAFF.

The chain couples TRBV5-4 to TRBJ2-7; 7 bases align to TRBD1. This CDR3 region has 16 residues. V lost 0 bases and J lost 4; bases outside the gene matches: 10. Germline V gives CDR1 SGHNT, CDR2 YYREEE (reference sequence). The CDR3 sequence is CASSLEQTGTEYEQYF. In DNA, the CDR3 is TGTGCCAGCAGCTTGGAACAAACCGGGACAGAGTACGAGCAGTACTTC.

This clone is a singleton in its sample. CDR3 amino acids: CASSPGGAATNEKLFF. CDR3 in DNA: TGTGCCAGCAGCCCCGGCGGGGCAGCAACTAATGAAAAACTGTTTTTT. The J gene is TRBJ1-4, the V gene TRBV5-4; tentative D call: TRBD1 (5 bases). The V end was cut by 4 bases, the J end by 0 bases, with 13 bases between. This CDR3 has 16 amino acids. Germline V gene sequence: CDR1 SGHNT, CDR2 YYREEE (reference sequence).

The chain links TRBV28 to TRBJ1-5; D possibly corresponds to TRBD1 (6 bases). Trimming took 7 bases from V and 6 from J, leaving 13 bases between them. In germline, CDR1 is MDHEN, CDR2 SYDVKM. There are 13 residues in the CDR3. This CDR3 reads CASTPGGRQPQHF. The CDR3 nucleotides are TGTGCCAGCACCCCGGGGGGCCGTCAGCCCCAGCATTTT. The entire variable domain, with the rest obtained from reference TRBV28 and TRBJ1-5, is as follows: DVKVTQSSRYLVKRTGEKVFLECVQDMDHENMFWYRQDPGLGLRLIYFSYDVKMKEKGDIPEGYSVSREKKERFSLILESASTNQTSMYLCASTPGGRQPQHFGDGTRLSIL.

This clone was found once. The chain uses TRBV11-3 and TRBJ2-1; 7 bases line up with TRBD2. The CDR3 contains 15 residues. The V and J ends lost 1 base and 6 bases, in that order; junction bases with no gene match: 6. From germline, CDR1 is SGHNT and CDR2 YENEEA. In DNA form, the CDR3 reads TGTGCCAGCAGCTTAGGAGGCGCTAGCGGCAATGAGCAGTTCTTC. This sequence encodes CASSLGGASGNEQFF.

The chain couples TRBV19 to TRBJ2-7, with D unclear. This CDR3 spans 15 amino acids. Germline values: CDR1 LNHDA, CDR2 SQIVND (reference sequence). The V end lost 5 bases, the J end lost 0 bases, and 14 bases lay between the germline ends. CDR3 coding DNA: TGTGCCAGTAGTCCGCGTTTTCCGCGCTCCTACGAGCAGTACTTC. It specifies CASSPRFPRSYEQYF.

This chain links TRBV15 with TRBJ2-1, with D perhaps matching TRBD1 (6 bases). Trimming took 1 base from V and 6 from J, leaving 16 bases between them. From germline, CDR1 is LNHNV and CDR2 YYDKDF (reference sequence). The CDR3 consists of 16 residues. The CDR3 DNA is TGTGCCACCAGCAGAGGACGGCAGGGGAAGGCCAATGAGCAGTTCTTC. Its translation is CATSRGRQGKANEQFF. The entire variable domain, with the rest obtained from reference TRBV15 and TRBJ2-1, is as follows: DAMVIQNPRYQVTQFGKPVTLSCSQTLNHNVMYWYQQKSSQAPKLLFHYYDKDFNNEADTPDNFQSRRPNTSFCFLDIRSPGLGDTAMYLCATSRGRQGKANEQFFGPGTRLTVL.

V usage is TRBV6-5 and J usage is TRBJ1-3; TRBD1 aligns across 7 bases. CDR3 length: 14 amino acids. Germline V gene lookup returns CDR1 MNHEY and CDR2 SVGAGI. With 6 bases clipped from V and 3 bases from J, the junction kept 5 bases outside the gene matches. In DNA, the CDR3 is TGTGCCAGCAGGAAGGGGGCCGGTGGAAACACCATATATTTT. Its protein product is CASRKGAGGNTIYF.

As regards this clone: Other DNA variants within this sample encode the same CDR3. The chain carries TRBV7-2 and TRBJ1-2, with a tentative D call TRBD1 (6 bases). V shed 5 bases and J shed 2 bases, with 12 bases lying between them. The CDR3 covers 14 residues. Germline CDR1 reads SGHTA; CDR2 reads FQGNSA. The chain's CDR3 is CASSLRDKNYGYTF. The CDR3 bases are TGTGCCAGCAGCCTTAGGGACAAGAACTATGGCTACACCTTC. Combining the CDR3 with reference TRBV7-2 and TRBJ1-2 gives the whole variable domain GAGVSQSPSNKVTEKGKDVELRCDPISGHTALYWYRQSLGQGLEFLIYFQGNSAPDKSGLPSDRFSAERTGGSVSTLTIQRTQQEDSAVYLCASSLRDKNYGYTFGSGTRLTVV.

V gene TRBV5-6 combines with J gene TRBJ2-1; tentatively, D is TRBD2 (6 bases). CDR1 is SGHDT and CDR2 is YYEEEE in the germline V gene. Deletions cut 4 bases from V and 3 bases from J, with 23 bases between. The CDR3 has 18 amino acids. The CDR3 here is CASSAGQTSLGGYNEQFF. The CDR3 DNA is TGTGCCAGCAGCGCAGGGCAGACTAGTTTGGGTGGCTACAATGAGCAGTTCTTC. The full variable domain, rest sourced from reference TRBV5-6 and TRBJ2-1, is DAGVTQSPTHLIKTRGQQVTLRCSPKSGHDTVSWYQQALGQGPQFIFQYYEEEERQRGNFPDRFSGHQFPNYSSELNVNALLLGDSALYLCASSAGQTSLGGYNEQFFGPGTRLTVL.

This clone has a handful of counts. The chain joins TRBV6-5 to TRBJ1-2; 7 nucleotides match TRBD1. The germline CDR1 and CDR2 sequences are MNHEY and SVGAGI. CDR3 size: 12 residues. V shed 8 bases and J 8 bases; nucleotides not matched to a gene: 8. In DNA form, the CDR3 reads TGTGCCAGCCGGGACAGTACTTGGGGCTACACCTTC. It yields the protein CASRDSTWGYTF.

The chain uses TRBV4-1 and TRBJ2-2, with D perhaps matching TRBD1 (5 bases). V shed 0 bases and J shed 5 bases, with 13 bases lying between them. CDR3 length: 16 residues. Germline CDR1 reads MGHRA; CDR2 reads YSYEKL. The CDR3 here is CASSQDGARWTGELFF. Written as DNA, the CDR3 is TGCGCCAGCAGCCAAGATGGGGCTAGGTGGACCGGGGAGCTGTTTTTT.

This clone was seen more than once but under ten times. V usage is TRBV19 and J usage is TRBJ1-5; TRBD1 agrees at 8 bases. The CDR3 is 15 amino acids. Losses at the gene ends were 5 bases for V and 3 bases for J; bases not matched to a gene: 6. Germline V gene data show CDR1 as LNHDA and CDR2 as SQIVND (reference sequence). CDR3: CASSPDRVINQPQHF. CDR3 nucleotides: TGTGCCAGTAGTCCGGACAGGGTTATCAATCAGCCCCAGCATTTT.

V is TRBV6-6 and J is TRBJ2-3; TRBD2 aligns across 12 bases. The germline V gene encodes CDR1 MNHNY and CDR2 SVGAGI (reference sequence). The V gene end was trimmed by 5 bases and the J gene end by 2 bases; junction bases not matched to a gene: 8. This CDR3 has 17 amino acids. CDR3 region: CASSPRGLAGNTDTQYF. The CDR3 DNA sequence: TGTGCCAGCAGTCCGAGAGGACTAGCGGGGAACACAGATACGCAGTATTTT.

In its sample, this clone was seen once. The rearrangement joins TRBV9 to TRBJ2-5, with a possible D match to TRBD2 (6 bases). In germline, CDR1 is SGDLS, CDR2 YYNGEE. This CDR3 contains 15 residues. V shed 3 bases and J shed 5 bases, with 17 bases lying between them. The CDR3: CASSEGLLQSETQYF. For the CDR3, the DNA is TGTGCCAGCAGCGAGGGACTTCTCCAGTCGGAGACCCAGTACTTC.

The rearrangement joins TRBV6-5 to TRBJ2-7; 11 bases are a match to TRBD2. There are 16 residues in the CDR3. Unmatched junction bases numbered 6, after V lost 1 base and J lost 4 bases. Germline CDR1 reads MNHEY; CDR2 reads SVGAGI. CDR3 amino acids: CASSYWPSGRSYEQYF. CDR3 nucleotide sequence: TGTGCCAGCAGTTACTGGCCTAGCGGGAGGTCATACGAGCAGTACTTC.

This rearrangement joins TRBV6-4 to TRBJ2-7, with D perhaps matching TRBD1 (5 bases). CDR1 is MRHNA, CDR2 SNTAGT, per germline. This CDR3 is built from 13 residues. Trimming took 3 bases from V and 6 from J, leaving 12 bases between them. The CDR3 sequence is CASSEGPGSEQYF. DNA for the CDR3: TGTGCCAGCAGTGAGGGGCCCGGAAGCGAGCAGTACTTC.

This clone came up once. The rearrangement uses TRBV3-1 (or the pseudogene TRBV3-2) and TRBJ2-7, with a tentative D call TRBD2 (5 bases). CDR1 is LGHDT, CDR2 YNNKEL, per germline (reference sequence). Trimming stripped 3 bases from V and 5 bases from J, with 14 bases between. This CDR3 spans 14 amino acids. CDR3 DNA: TGTGCCAGCAGCCATCACACCGGGGTCCACGAGCAGTACTTC. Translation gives CASSHHTGVHEQYF.

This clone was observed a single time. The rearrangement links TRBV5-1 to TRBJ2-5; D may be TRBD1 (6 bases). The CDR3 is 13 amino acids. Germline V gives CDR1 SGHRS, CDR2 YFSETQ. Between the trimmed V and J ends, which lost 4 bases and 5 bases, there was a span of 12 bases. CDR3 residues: CASSTTRGETQYF. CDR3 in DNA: TGCGCCAGCAGCACCACAAGGGGGGAGACCCAGTACTTC.